What follows are 14 T cell receptor beta chains derived from one specimen sequenced in a study of CD4 T cells in relation to SARS-CoV-2 and coronaviruses. Produced via immunoSEQ multiplex PCR; TCRdb's table is partial and in-frame only. Of 25,000 or so clones detected, approximately 73% appear once; the ten largest clones hold around a fifth. The unexposed donors gave CD4+ T cells in about 2010-2019, prior to COVID-19. CD4+ T cells were isolated from the cells after around 9 days of culture. For these receptors, no antigen is known. Sequencing was done on a sample of CD4+ T cells from PBMCs, cultured in vitro. All receptors come from a human donor in good health.

In nucleotides, the CDR3 is TGCGCCAGCAGCGAAGCTATGACCGTTTCAGATACGCAGTATTTT. Residues: CASSEAMTVSDTQYF. V is TRBV5-1 and J is TRBJ2-3; D remains ambiguous. V gave up 4 bases and J gave up 4 bases, with 16 bases separating them. The CDR3 is 15 residues long. The germline gives CDR1 SGHRS, CDR2 YFSETQ.

The chain combines TRBV4-3 with TRBJ1-5; D call uncertain. Germline V gives CDR1 LGHNA, CDR2 YSLEER. The CDR3 has 14 amino acids. V was clipped by 4 bases and J by 5 bases, with 12 bases between them. The CDR3 spells CASSPGDKDQPQHF. CDR3 in DNA: TGCGCCAGCAGCCCCGGCGACAAGGATCAGCCCCAGCATTTT.

This chain joins TRBV9 and TRBJ2-5; 8 bases align to TRBD2. J was trimmed by 9 bases and V by 1 base; bases with no gene match: 5. This CDR3 is 13 amino acids long. Germline values: CDR1 SGDLS, CDR2 YYNGEE. The chain's CDR3 is CASSVSGGSAQYF. Written as DNA, the CDR3 is TGTGCCAGCAGCGTAAGCGGGGGTTCGGCCCAGTACTTC.

This chain links TRBV4-3 with TRBJ1-4; TRBD1 matches at 9 bases. Unmatched junction bases numbered 4, after V lost 4 bases and J lost 7 bases. The CDR3 runs 14 residues. Germline lookup yields CDR1 LGHNA and CDR2 YSLEER. CDR3 sequence (DNA): TGCGCCAGCAGCCCCGGGACAGGGAGTGAAAAACTGTTTTTT. This translates into CASSPGTGSEKLFF.

The chain couples TRBV4-1 to TRBJ1-1; the D gene is possibly TRBD1 (5 bases). This CDR3 has 17 amino acids. Trimming took 0 bases from V and 4 from J, leaving 18 bases between them. Germline V gene lookup returns CDR1 MGHRA and CDR2 YSYEKL. CDR3 sequence (DNA): TGCGCCAGCAGCCAAGACCGACAGACCTTTTGGAGCACTGAAGCTTTCTTT. Translation: CASSQDRQTFWSTEAFF.

CDR3 in amino acids: CASSPTTSGKAQYF. The DNA for the CDR3 is TGTGCCAGCAGTCCTACGACTAGCGGGAAAGCGCAGTATTTT. J is TRBJ2-3 and V is TRBV7-3, with 11 bases that match TRBD2. This CDR3 has 14 residues. CDR1 and CDR2 (germline): SGHTA, FQGTGA. V shed 6 bases, J shed 10 bases, and the junction held 9 bases outside the gene matches.

The CDR3 DNA sequence: TGTGCCAGCAGGGACGGCTCCTACAATGAGCAGTTCTTC. This sequence encodes CASRDGSYNEQFF. V is TRBV6-5 and J is TRBJ2-1; no clear D. Germline V gene lookup returns CDR1 MNHEY and CDR2 SVGAGI. V lost 6 bases, J lost 0 bases, and 6 bases lay in between. The CDR3 totals 13 residues.

This clone was observed once. The J gene is TRBJ1-3, the V gene TRBV2, with D hard to call. This CDR3 comprises 14 residues. V lost 2 bases, J lost 11 bases, and 16 bases lay in between. The germline V gene has CDR1 SNHLY and CDR2 FYNNEI. CDR3 region: CASSESGSSFAIYF. The CDR3 DNA is TGTGCCAGCAGTGAATCGGGCAGTTCTTTCGCCATATATTTT.

This clone was recorded once. This chain uses TRBV9 with TRBJ2-1; D unclear. V lost 4 bases and J lost 6, with 17 bases in between. Germline CDR1 and CDR2: SGDLS and YYNGEE. CDR3 length equals 15 residues. CDR3 amino acids: CASSPLDGYRNEQFF. The CDR3 DNA is TGTGCCAGCAGCCCCCTGGACGGGTATCGCAATGAGCAGTTCTTC.

This sequence joins TRBV30 and TRBJ1-4; D unresolved. This CDR3 is built from 12 residues. Germline values: CDR1 GTSNPN, CDR2 SVGIG (reference sequence). V lost 0 bases and J lost 8, with 7 bases in between. The CDR3 reads CAWSVLREKLFF. Here the CDR3 DNA reads TGTGCCTGGAGTGTACTAAGGGAAAAACTGTTTTTT.

The rearrangement uses TRBV7-8 and TRBJ1-2, with 10 bases that match TRBD1. From germline, CDR1 is SGHVS and CDR2 FQNEAQ. V lost 5 bases to trimming and J lost 5 bases; unmatched junction nucleotides: 11. The CDR3 totals 16 residues. The CDR3 reads CASSPSPDRGGYGYTF. DNA of the CDR3: TGTGCCAGCAGCCCGAGTCCGGACAGGGGGGGGTATGGCTACACCTTC.

The rearrangement joins TRBV7-2 to TRBJ2-1; 8 nucleotides agree with TRBD2. Germline V gene sequence: CDR1 SGHTA, CDR2 FQGNSA. Germline trimming cut 5 bases from V and 14 bases from J; bases unmatched to any gene: 5. The CDR3 is made up of 11 amino acids. The CDR3 region has the DNA TGTGCCAGCAGCCGGGGGGGGGAGGAGTTCTTC. Its translation: CASSRGGEEFF.

V gene TRBV6-2 or TRBV6-3 combines with J gene TRBJ2-1, with TRBD2 as a possible D gene (5 bases). CDR1 MNHEY and CDR2 SVGEGT come from the germline V gene. The CDR3 loop spans 12 amino acids. V gave up 6 bases and J gave up 6 bases, with 9 bases separating them. The CDR3 bases are TGTGCCAGCAGCCTCCGGGGCAATGAGCAGTTCTTC. Translating gives CASSLRGNEQFF.

The chain recombines TRBV7-9 with TRBJ1-1; D call uncertain. Germline CDR1 reads SEHNR; CDR2 reads FQNEAQ (reference sequence). V lost 1 base and J lost 4, with 4 bases in between. The CDR3 length is 12 residues. CDR3 protein: CASSLGRTEAFF. The CDR3 DNA follows: TGTGCCAGCAGCTTAGGGCGCACTGAAGCTTTCTTT.